These 6 T cell receptor beta chains came from one sample sequenced in a study of control samples from healthy donors and cancer patients. TCRdb's copy holds only in-frame clones and misses some; the assay was immunoSEQ multiplex PCR. The table records roughly 120,000 clones, about nine tenths of them present only once. Sequencing was done on a sample of blood. The origin of the receptors is a woman aged 18 to 35 in good health.

The chain couples TRBV5-1 to TRBJ2-7; the D gene is possibly TRBD2 (6 bases). The germline V gene encodes CDR1 SGHRS and CDR2 YFSETQ. This CDR3 has 13 residues. V lost 3 bases and J 1 base, leaving 8 bases between the germline ends. For the CDR3, the DNA is TGCGCCAGCAGCTGGGCGGGATCCTACGAGCAGTACTTC. As protein: CASSWAGSYEQYF. Together with reference TRBV5-1 and TRBJ2-7, the CDR3 gives the full variable domain: KAGVTQTPRYLIKTRGQQVTLSCSPISGHRSVSWYQQTPGQGLQFLFEYFSETQRNKGNFPGRFSGRQFSNSRSEMNVSTLELGDSALYLCASSWAGSYEQYFGPGTRLTVT.

The V gene is TRBV10-3, the J gene TRBJ1-2, with D maybe TRBD1 (5 bases). Trimming stripped 2 bases from V and 6 bases from J, with 31 bases between. Germline V lookup: CDR1 ENHRY, CDR2 SYGVKD. CDR3 length: 20 amino acids. CDR3 sequence (DNA): TGTGCCATCAGTGAGGGTAGGGATTGGGCAGGGAAAGGATCTATGGATGGCTACACCTTC. Amino acid sequence: CAISEGRDWAGKGSMDGYTF.

V is TRBV2 and J is TRBJ2-1, with 11 bases that match TRBD2. The CDR3 is 13 residues long. The germline V gene has CDR1 SNHLY and CDR2 FYNNEI. The V and J ends lost 8 bases and 8 bases, in that order; junction bases with no gene match: 5. The CDR3 protein is CASVAGGHDEQFF. CDR3 DNA: TGTGCCAGCGTAGCGGGGGGGCACGATGAGCAGTTCTTC.

The count of this clone is one. V usage is TRBV12-3 or TRBV12-4 and J usage is TRBJ2-7, with unresolved D. V gave up 2 bases and J gave up 6 bases, with 8 bases separating them. This CDR3 spans 12 amino acids. In DNA form, the CDR3 reads TGTGCCAGCAGTTTACGAGGAGTCGAGCAGTACTTC. As protein: CASSLRGVEQYF.

The gene calls are TRBV20-1 and TRBJ1-3, with D possibly being TRBD1 (6 bases). The CDR3 extends over 16 amino acids. The V gene's germline CDR1 is DFQATT and CDR2 SNEGSKA (reference sequence). The V end was cut by 3 bases, the J end by 0 bases, with 15 bases between. The CDR3 loop is CSASSHREDSGNTIYF. The DNA of the CDR3 is TGCAGTGCTAGTTCACACAGGGAGGACTCTGGAAACACCATATATTTT.

This clone was detected a few times. The chain carries TRBV6-2 or TRBV6-3 and TRBJ2-5; the D gene is possibly TRBD2 (6 bases). The CDR3 loop spans 15 amino acids. Trimming cost V 2 bases and J 4 bases, with 14 bases left between them. Germline CDR1 reads MNHEY; CDR2 reads SVGEGT. The CDR3 protein is CASSYPGDAPETQYF. DNA of the CDR3: TGTGCCAGCAGTTACCCGGGAGACGCTCCAGAGACCCAGTACTTC.